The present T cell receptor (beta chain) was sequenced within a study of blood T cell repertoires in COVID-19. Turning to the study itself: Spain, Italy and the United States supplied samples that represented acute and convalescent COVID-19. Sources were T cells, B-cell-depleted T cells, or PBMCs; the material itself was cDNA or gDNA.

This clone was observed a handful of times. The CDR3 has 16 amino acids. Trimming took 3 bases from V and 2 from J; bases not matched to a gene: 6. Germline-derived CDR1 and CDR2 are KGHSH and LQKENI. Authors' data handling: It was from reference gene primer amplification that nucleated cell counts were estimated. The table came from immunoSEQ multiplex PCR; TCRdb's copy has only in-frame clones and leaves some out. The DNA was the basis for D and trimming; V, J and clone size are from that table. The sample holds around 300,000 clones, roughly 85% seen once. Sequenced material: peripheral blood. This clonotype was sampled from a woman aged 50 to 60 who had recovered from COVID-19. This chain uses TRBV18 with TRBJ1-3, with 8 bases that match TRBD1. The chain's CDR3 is CASSPQGAQTGNTIYF. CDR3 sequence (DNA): TGTGCCAGCTCACCCCAGGGGGCCCAAACTGGAAACACCATATATTTT.